This T cell receptor beta chain is drawn from a study of beta chain features in type 1 diabetes. Study overall: Patients shared similar age, gender and cell yields with healthy donors. Investigators examined under 140 million sorted cells across all samples.

Expressed TCRB transcripts were sequenced because the entire RNA isolate underwent reverse transcription. Naive, central memory and regulatory T cell samples produced a mean of roughly 3.9 million reads. This table comes from immunoSEQ multiplex PCR, and its TCRdb copy is limited to in-frame clones, with some not included. The top ten hold around 0.02% of the sample, which has about 930,000 clones, about 17% seen once. With regard to this clone: What it binds is unknown.

Findings of the study overall: For Type 1 diabetes patients, all four CD4+ subsets carried TCRB CDR3s that were moderately but significantly shorter.

The CDR3 runs 13 residues. The V gene lost 6 bases and the J gene lost 5 bases, with 12 bases spanning the gap. Germline assignment: CDR1 SGHVS and CDR2 FQNEAQ. The chain couples TRBV7-8 to TRBJ2-3, with D unresolved. This TCR derives from a woman younger than 30 in good health. Sequenced sample: naive CD4+ T cells from blood. CDR3 DNA: TGTGCCAGCAGACTAACCTTCCTAGATACGCAGTATTTT. The encoded protein is CASRLTFLDTQYF.